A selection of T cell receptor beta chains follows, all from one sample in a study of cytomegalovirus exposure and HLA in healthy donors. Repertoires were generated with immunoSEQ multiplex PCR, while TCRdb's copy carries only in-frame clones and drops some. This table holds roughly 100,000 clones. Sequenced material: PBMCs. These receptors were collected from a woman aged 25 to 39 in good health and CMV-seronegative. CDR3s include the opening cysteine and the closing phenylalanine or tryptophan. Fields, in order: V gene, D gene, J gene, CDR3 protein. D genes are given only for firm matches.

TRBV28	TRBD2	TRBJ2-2	CASRNSGGRRGELFF
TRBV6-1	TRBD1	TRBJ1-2	CASSERGTGGGYTF
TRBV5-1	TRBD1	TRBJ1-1	CASSSLQGANTEAFF
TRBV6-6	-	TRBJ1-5	CASSCGFQPQHF
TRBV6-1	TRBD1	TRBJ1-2	CASSDGGQGYGYTF
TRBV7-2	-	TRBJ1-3	CASEAYSGNTIYF
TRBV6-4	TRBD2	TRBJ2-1	CASSDSLAGGGEQFF
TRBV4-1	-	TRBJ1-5	CASSQDLSDNPSNQPQHF
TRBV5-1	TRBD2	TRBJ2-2	CASSPGLAGTGELFF
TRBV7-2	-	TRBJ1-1	CASSLALDSGTEAFF
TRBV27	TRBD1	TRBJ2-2	CASSLSGRGLRELFF
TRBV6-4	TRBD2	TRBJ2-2	CASSSRAAGVGTGELFF
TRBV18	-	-	CASSPPSKTYEQYF
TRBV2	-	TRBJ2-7	CASSARGYNYEQYF
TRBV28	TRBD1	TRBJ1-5	CASSLIRPWGTGKFKPQHF
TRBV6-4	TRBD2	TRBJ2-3	CASAAGGRTDTQYF